This TCR beta chain was documented in a study of cytomegalovirus exposure and HLA in healthy donors. This CDR3 region has 13 residues. The germline V gene has CDR1 SGDLS and CDR2 YYNGEE. Between the trimmed V and J ends, which lost 4 bases and 0 bases, there was a span of 5 bases. Measured with immunoSEQ multiplex PCR; TCRdb has only the in-frame clones, and not every one. Of about 120,000 clones in the sample, around 86% were seen once. This clone was observed a handful of times. The chain carries TRBV9 and TRBJ2-1; the D is unclear. The sequence derives from a man younger than 35 in good health and CMV-seronegative. The sample was PBMCs. This CDR3 is CASSKSSYNEQFF. The CDR3 DNA reads TGTGCCAGCAGCAAGAGCTCCTACAATGAGCAGTTCTTC.